The 14 T cell receptor beta chains below come from one sample, sequenced in a study of T cells in Graves' hyperthyroidism and ophthalmopathy. Regions amplified from RNA transcripts were the TCR beta CDR3 regions. First-round RT-PCR with HTBI primers amplified the TCR CDR3 region. From the multiplex PCR reads, TCRdb called clonotypes with MiXCR, one entry per CDR3 protein. The repertoire includes some 270,000 distinct CDR3 sequences, about 14% of them detected once, and about 8% sits in the top ten. Material for sequencing was blood. The receptor set was obtained from a woman aged 25 to 45 with Graves' hyperthyroidism that later progressed to Graves' ophthalmopathy.

To note about this clonotype: One junction end disagrees with the germline gene, perhaps due to a read error. J is TRBJ2-3 and V is TRBV7-3, with 9 bases aligning to TRBD2. Germline CDR1 reads SGHTA; CDR2 reads FQGTGA. The CDR3 spans 18 residues. This CDR3 reads CASSLTGTSSASTDTQCF. CDR3 sequence (DNA): TGTGCCAGCAGCTTAACGGGGACTAGCAGCGCTAGCACAGATACGCAGTGTTTT.

Remarks on this clonotype: One base away lies a much larger clone, so this may be a sequencing read error. This chain connects TRBV13 to TRBJ2-7; 7 nucleotides agree with TRBD1. This CDR3 is built from 14 residues. Germline V CDR1 and CDR2: PRHDT, FYEKMQ (reference sequence). J was trimmed by 2 bases and V by 5 bases; bases with no gene match: 6. The chain's CDR3 is CASSPDRDPYEQYF. DNA of the CDR3: TGTGCCAGCAGCCCAGACAGGGACCCCTACGAGCAGTACTTC. Based on the CDR3 plus reference TRBV13 and TRBJ2-7, the full variable domain is AAGVIQSPRHLIKEKRETATLKCYPIPRHDTVYWYQQGPGQDPQFLISFYEKMQSDKGSIPDRFSAQQFSDYHSELNMSSLELGDSALYFCASSPDRDPYEQYFGPGTRLTVT.

To note about this clonotype: The CDR3 does not end in the conserved phenylalanine or tryptophan, so this is likely a read error. The V call is TRBV27, the J call TRBJ1-1, with D possibly being TRBD1 (5 bases). Germline assignment: CDR1 MNHEY and CDR2 SMNVEV (reference sequence). The V end lost 4 bases, the J end lost 5 bases, and 11 bases lay between the germline ends. The CDR3 totals 13 residues. CDR3 sequence (DNA): TGTGCCAGCAGTTGGCAGGGAGGGACTGAAGCTTTCCTT. Translated: CASSWQGGTEAFL.

This clonotype came up many times. The chain joins TRBV15 to TRBJ1-1; no reliable D call. The CDR3 loop spans 13 amino acids. Trimming took off 11 bases at V and 1 base at J, with 14 bases between the two ends. Germline V gene lookup returns CDR1 LNHNV and CDR2 YYDKDF (reference sequence). The CDR3 spells CAAAWAANTEAFF. CDR3 DNA sequence: TGTGCCGCCGCGTGGGCGGCGAACACTGAAGCTTTCTTT.

This clonotype showed up many times. The chain employs TRBV20-1 and TRBJ1-2; the D is unclear. Germline V CDR1 and CDR2: DFQATT, SNEGSKA (reference sequence). This CDR3 region has 16 residues. Trimming took 1 base from V and 6 from J, leaving 21 bases between them. The CDR3 sequence: CSARVAESGADDGYTF. For the CDR3, the DNA is TGCAGTGCTAGAGTGGCTGAGTCGGGAGCTGACGATGGCTACACCTTC.

The chain links TRBV5-1 to TRBJ1-2; 9 bases agree with TRBD1. The CDR3 has 15 amino acids. Germline V lookup: CDR1 SGHRS, CDR2 YFSETQ. Trimming at V came to 4 bases and at J to 0 bases, leaving 4 bases not matched to a gene. CDR3 sequence: CASSTRQGANYGYTF. The CDR3 bases are TGCGCCAGCAGCACCCGACAGGGGGCTAACTATGGCTACACCTTC.

This clonotype was seen ten or more times. This chain uses TRBV7-9 with TRBJ2-7; 7 positions agree with TRBD2. The CDR3 covers 15 residues. Germline lookup yields CDR1 SEHNR and CDR2 FQNEAQ (reference sequence). With 3 bases clipped from V and 1 base from J, the junction kept 6 bases outside the gene matches. The CDR3 spells CASSFPPSGSYEQYF. CDR3 nucleotides: TGTGCCAGCAGCTTTCCGCCTAGCGGTTCCTACGAGCAGTACTTC.

This clonotype was recorded many times. J is TRBJ2-5 and V is TRBV7-9; tentative D call: TRBD1 (5 bases). The germline V gene has CDR1 SEHNR and CDR2 FQNEAQ (reference sequence). Trimming removed 5 bases at V and 3 bases at J, with 13 bases between. The CDR3 length is 14 residues. CDR3 amino acids: CASSILGQEETQYF. The CDR3 DNA sequence: TGTGCCAGCAGCATCCTCGGACAAGAAGAGACCCAGTACTTC.

For the CDR3, the DNA is TGTGCCAGCTCTCCCCTTAGGACAGGGGTTGGAGATACGCAGTATTTT. Protein: CASSPLRTGVGDTQYF. The chain has TRBV18 and TRBJ2-3; 9 bases map to TRBD1. The CDR3 contains 16 residues. Looked up from germline, CDR1 is KGHSH and CDR2 is LQKENI. Unmatched junction bases numbered 12, after V lost 6 bases and J lost 5 bases.

The rearrangement links TRBV5-1 to TRBJ2-7; unclear D gene. Germline CDR1 reads SGHRS; CDR2 reads YFSETQ. The CDR3 extends over 13 amino acids. Trimming left V 4 bases short and J 5 bases short, with 13 bases between. CDR3 protein: CASSRTPNNEQYF. The DNA of the CDR3 is TGCGCCAGCAGCCGAACCCCCAACAACGAGCAGTACTTC.

This clonotype came up many times. V gene TRBV28 combines with J gene TRBJ2-1; 8 bases match TRBD2. This CDR3 is 15 amino acids long. J was trimmed by 7 bases and V by 9 bases; bases with no gene match: 14. CDR1 is MDHEN and CDR2 is SYDVKM in the germline V gene. CDR3 residues: CASRPAGVGWNEQFF. The CDR3 region has the DNA TGTGCCAGTCGACCAGCGGGAGTGGGATGGAATGAGCAGTTCTTC.

The rearrangement links TRBV5-1 to TRBJ2-5, with D perhaps TRBD1 (7 bases). The V and J ends lost 3 bases and 0 bases respectively, with 18 bases between them. The CDR3 consists of 17 residues. In germline, CDR1 is SGHRS, CDR2 YFSETQ. The CDR3 nucleotides are TGCGCCAGCAGCTCGCTACCCGCGGGACAGAACCAAGAGACCCAGTACTTC. Translation gives CASSSLPAGQNQETQYF.

This clonotype was detected many times. This chain links TRBV7-9 with TRBJ2-7, with a weak D call TRBD2 (7 bases). The CDR3 is 15 amino acids. Germline assignment: CDR1 SEHNR and CDR2 FQNEAQ (reference sequence). V lost 3 bases and J 5 bases, leaving 17 bases between the germline ends. The CDR3, as DNA: TGTGCCAGCAGCTTGGGGGGGGGCAGATCGGACGAGCAGTACTTC. Encoded protein: CASSLGGGRSDEQYF.

This clonotype has ten or more counts. The chain combines TRBV30 with TRBJ1-1; D might be TRBD1 (6 bases). The germline V gene has CDR1 GTSNPN and CDR2 SVGIG (reference sequence). This CDR3 spans 14 amino acids. Trimming stripped 4 bases from V and 6 bases from J, with 18 bases between. The CDR3 coding sequence is TGTGCCTGGACCCCGGGGGGCTCCCCCCCTGAAGCTTTCTTT. It yields the protein CAWTPGGSPPEAFF.